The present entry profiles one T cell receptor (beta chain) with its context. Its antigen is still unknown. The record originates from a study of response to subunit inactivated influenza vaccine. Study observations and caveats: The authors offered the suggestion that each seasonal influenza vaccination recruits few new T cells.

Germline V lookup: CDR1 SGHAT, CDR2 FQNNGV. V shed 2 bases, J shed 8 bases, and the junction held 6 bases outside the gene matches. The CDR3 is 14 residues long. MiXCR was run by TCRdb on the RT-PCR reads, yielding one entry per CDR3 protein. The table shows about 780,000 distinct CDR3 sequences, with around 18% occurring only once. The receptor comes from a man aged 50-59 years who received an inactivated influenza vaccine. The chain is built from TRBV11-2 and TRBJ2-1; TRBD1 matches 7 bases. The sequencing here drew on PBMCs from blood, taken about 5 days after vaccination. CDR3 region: CASSLLQGWDEQFF. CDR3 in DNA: TGTGCCAGCAGCTTATTACAGGGGTGGGATGAGCAGTTCTTC.